The present T cell receptor beta chain was sequenced within a study of shared clonotypes between healthy human individuals. Study details: For every donor, three CD4 naive, three CD4 memory, two CD8 naive and one CD8 memory plates were used.

Per the original methods: As immunoSEQ supplied junction-only sequences (without quality scores), filtering differed. Using immunoSEQ multiplex PCR, the repertoire was profiled, and TCRdb retains in-frame clones only, with some absent. Clone size and the V and J calls come from that table; the DNA yielded D and trimming. The top ten hold over 0.12% of the sample, which has about 2,500,000 clones, approximately 90% seen once. CD4+ cells yielded CD45RA+ naive and CD45RA-negative memory subsets. V gave up 4 bases and J gave up 7 bases; unmatched junction bases: 4. The CDR3 is made up of 14 amino acids. Germline-derived CDR1 and CDR2 are SGHTA and FQGNSA.

Sequencing input: naive CD4+ T cells sorted from blood. Regarding subset: CD45RA+ positively selected. The clonotype was recovered from a young man in good health. This chain connects TRBV7-2 to TRBJ2-7; TRBD2 aligns across 13 bases. DNA of the CDR3: TGTGCCAGCAGCTCCCCGACTAGCGGGAGGGAGCAGTACTTC. Translated: CASSSPTSGREQYF.